This T cell receptor (beta chain) comes out of a study of T cells in Graves' hyperthyroidism and ophthalmopathy. Study-wide results and limits: Most clonotypes that expanded in the thyroid above 0.001 also showed up in blood. Progression to ophthalmopathy was predicted a median of 6.5 months early.

Trimming removed 8 bases from V and 7 bases from J; junction bases left unmatched: 10. Germline loops: CDR1 SNHLY, CDR2 FYNNEI. The CDR3 is 14 residues long. Amplified regions were TCR beta CDR3 sequences from RNA transcripts. The HTBI primer set served for first-round RT-PCR of the TCR CDR3. Via MiXCR, TCRdb re-called the multiplex PCR reads, giving one row per CDR3 protein. The repertoire holds approximately 410,000 distinct CDR3 sequences, with roughly 15% as singletons. This clonotype was picked up a small number of times. Its antigen is as yet unknown. Diagnoses used clinical symptoms, serum thyroxine and TRAb, thyroid ultrasound and orbital computed tomography. Out of 8.5 to 10 ml of fresh peripheral blood came the PBMCs.

This TCR derives from a woman aged 18-29 years with Graves' hyperthyroidism. The sample taken for sequencing was blood. The rearrangement joins TRBV2 to TRBJ2-1; 8 nucleotides align to TRBD1. This CDR3 is CASFDWTGRNEQFF. As DNA, the CDR3 is TGTGCCAGCTTCGATTGGACAGGGAGGAATGAGCAGTTCTTC.